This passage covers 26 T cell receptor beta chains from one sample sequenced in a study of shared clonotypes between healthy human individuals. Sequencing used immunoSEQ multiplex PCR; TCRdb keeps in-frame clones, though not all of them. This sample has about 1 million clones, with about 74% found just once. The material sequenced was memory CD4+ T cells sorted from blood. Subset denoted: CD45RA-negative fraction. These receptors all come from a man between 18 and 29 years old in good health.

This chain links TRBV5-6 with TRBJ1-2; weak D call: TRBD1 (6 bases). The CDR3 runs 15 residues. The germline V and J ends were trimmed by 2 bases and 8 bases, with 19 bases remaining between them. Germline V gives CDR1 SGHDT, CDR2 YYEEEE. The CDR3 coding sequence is TGTGCCAGCAGCTTCGTCGGGACATTACTCGTCGGCTACACCTTC. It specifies CASSFVGTLLVGYTF.

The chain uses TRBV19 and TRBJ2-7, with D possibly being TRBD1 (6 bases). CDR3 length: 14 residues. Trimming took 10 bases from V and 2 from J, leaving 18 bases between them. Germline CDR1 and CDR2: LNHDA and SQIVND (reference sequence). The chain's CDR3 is CATSDSPGPYEQYF. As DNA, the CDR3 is TGTGCCACCTCGGACAGCCCCGGACCCTACGAGCAGTACTTC.

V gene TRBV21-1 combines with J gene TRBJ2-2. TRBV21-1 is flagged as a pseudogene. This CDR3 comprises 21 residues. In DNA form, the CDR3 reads TGTGCCAGCAGCAAAGCAACACCCTTAACCTTGGACCCTAACGTCACCGGGGAGCTGTTTTTT. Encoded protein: CASSKATPLTLDPNVTGELFF.

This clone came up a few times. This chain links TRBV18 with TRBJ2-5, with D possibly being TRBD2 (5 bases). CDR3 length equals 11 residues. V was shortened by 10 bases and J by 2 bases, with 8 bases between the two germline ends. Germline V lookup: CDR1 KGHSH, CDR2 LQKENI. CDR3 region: CATSGQETQYF. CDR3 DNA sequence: TGTGCCACCTCGGGGCAAGAGACCCAGTACTTC. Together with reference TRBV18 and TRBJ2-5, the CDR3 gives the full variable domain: NAGVMQNPRHLVRRRGQEARLRCSPMKGHSHVYWYRQLPEEGLKFMVYLQKENIIDESGMPKERFSAEFPKEGPSILRIQQVVRGDSAAYFCATSGQETQYFGPGTRLLVL.

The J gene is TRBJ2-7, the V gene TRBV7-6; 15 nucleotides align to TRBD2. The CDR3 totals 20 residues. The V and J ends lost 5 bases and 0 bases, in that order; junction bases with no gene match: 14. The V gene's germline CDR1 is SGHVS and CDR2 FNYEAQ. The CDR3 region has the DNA TGTGCCAGCAGCGGGGACCCTGGGACTAGCGGGAGGAGAAGCTCCTACGAGCAGTACTTC. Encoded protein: CASSGDPGTSGRRSSYEQYF.

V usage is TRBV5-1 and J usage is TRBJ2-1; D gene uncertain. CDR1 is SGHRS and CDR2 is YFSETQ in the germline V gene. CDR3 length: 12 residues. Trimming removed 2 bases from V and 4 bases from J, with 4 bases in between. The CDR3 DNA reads TGCGCCAGCAGCTTCGATTACAATGAGCAGTTCTTC. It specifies CASSFDYNEQFF.

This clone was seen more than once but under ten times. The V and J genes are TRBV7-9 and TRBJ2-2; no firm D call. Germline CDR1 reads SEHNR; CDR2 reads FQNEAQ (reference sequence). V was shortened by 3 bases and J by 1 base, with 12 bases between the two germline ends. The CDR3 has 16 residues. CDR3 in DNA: TGTGCCAGCAGCTTTGGCAGCGCAGGGAACACCGGGGAGCTGTTTTTT. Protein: CASSFGSAGNTGELFF. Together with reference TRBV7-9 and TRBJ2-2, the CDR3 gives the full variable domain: DTGVSQNPRHKITKRGQNVTFRCDPISEHNRLYWYRQTLGQGPEFLTYFQNEAQLEKSRLLSDRFSAERPKGSFSTLEIQRTEQGDSAMYLCASSFGSAGNTGELFFGEGSRLTVL.

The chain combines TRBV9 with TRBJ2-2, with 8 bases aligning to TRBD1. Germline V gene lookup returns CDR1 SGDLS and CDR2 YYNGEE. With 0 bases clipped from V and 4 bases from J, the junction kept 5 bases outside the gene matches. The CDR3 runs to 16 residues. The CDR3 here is CASSVAPGGITGELFF. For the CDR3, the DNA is TGTGCCAGCAGCGTAGCCCCAGGGGGCATCACCGGGGAGCTGTTTTTT.

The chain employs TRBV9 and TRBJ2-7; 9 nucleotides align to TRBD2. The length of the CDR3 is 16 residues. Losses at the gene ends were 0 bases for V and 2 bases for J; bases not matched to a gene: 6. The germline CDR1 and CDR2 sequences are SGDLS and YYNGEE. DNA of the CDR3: TGTGCCAGCAGCGTAGGGTCTAGCGGGACCCCCTACGAGCAGTACTTC. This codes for CASSVGSSGTPYEQYF.

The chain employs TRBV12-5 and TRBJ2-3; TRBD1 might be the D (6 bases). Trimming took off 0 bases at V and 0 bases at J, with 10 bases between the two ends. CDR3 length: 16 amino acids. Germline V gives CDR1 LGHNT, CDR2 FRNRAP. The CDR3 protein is CASGLVYRASTDTQYF. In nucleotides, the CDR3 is TGTGCTAGTGGTTTGGTATACAGGGCTAGCACAGATACGCAGTATTTT.

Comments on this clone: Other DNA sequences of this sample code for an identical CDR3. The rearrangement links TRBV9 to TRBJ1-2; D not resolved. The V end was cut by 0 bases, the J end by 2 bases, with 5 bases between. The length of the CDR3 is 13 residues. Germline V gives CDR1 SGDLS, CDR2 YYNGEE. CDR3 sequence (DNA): TGTGCCAGCAGCGTAGATAGGAACTATGGCTACACCTTC. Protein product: CASSVDRNYGYTF.

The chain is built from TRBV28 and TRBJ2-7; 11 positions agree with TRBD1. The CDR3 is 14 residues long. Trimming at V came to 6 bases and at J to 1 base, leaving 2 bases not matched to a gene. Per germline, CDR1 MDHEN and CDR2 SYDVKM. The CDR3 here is CASSGQGASYEQYF. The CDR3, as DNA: TGTGCCAGCAGCGGACAGGGGGCGTCCTACGAGCAGTACTTC.

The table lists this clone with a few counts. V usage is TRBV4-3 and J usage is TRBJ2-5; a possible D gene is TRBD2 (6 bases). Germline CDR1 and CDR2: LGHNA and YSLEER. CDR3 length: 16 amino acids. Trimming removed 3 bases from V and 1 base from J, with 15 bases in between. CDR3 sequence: CASSQAGGSSQETQYF. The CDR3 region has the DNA TGCGCCAGCAGCCAGGCCGGGGGATCTAGCCAAGAGACCCAGTACTTC.

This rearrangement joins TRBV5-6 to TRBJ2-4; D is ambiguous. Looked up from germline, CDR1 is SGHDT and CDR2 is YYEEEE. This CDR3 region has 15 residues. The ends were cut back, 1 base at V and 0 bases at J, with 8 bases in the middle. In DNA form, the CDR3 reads TGTGCCAGCAGCTTGTACATACTAGCCAAAAACATTCAGTACTTC. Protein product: CASSLYILAKNIQYF. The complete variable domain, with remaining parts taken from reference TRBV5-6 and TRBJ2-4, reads DAGVTQSPTHLIKTRGQQVTLRCSPKSGHDTVSWYQQALGQGPQFIFQYYEEEERQRGNFPDRFSGHQFPNYSSELNVNALLLGDSALYLCASSLYILAKNIQYFGAGTRLSVL.

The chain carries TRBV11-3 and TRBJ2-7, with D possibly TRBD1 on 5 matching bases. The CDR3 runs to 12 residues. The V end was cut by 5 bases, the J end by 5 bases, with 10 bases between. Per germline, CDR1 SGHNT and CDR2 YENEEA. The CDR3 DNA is TGTGCCAGCAGCAAACAGGACCACGAGCAGTACTTC. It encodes CASSKQDHEQYF.

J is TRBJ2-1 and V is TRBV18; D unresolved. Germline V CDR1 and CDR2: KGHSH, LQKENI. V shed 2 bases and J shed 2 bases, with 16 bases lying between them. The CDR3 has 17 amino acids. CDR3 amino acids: CASSPSLDRTAYNEQFF. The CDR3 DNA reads TGTGCCAGCTCACCATCCCTAGATCGAACTGCCTACAATGAGCAGTTCTTC.

CDR3 region: CAISELEQGGKEQYF. CDR3 nucleotides: TGTGCCATCAGTGAGTTGGAACAGGGAGGTAAGGAGCAGTACTTC. The chain uses TRBV10-3 and TRBJ2-7; D possibly uses TRBD1 or TRBD2 (6 bases each). In germline, CDR1 is ENHRY, CDR2 SYGVKD. CDR3 length: 15 residues. V was cut by 1 base and J by 7 bases, with 17 bases left in between.

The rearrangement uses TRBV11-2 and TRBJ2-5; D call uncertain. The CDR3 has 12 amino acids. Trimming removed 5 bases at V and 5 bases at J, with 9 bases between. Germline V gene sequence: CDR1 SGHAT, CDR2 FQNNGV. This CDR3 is CASSRNAETQYF. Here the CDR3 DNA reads TGTGCCAGCAGCCGAAACGCGGAGACCCAGTACTTC.

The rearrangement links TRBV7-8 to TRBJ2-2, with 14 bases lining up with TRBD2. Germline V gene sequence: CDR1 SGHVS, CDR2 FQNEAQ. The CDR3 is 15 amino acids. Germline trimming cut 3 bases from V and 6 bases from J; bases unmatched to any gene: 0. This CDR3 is CASSLGLAGAGELFF. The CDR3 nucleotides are TGTGCCAGCAGCTTGGGACTAGCGGGAGCCGGGGAGCTGTTTTTT.

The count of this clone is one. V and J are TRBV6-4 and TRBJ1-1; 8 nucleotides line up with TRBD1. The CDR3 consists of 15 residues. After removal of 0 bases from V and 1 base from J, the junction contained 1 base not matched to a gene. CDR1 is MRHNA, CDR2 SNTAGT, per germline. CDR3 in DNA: TGTGCCAGCAGTGACTCGGGACAGGAGAACACTGAAGCTTTCTTT. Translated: CASSDSGQENTEAFF.

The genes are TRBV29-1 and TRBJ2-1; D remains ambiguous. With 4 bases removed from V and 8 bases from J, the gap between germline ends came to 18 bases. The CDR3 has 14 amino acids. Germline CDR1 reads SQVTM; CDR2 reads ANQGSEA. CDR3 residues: CSVVLGSKRHEQFF. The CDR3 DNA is TGCAGCGTTGTTTTGGGAAGTAAACGGCATGAGCAGTTCTTC.

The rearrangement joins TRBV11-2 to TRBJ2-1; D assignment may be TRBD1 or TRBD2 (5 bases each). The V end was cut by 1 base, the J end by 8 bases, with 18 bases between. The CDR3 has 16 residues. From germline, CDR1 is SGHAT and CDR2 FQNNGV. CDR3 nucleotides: TGTGCCAGCAGCTTAGCGGGACGGTTACATGTTGATGAGCAGTTCTTC. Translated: CASSLAGRLHVDEQFF.

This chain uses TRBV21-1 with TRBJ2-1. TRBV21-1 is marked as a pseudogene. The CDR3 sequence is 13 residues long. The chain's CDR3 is CASRKDGYNEQFF. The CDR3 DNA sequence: TGTGCCAGCAGGAAGGACGGATACAATGAGCAGTTCTTC.

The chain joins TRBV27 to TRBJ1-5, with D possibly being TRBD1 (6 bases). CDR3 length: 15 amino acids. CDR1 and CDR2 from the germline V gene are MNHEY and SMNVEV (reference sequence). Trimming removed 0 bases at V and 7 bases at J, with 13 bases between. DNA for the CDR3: TGTGCCAGCAGTTTATCGCCGACAGGAGGGCAGCCCCAGCATTTT. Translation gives CASSLSPTGGQPQHF.

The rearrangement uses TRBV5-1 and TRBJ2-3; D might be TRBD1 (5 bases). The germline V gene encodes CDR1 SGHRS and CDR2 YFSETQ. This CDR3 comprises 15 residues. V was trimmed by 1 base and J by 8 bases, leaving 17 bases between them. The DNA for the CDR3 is TGCGCCAGCAGCTTGCAGGGCCTCAATAGTGGTACGCAGTATTTT. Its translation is CASSLQGLNSGTQYF. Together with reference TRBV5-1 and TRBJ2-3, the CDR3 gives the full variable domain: KAGVTQTPRYLIKTRGQQVTLSCSPISGHRSVSWYQQTPGQGLQFLFEYFSETQRNKGNFPGRFSGRQFSNSRSEMNVSTLELGDSALYLCASSLQGLNSGTQYFGPGTRLTVL.

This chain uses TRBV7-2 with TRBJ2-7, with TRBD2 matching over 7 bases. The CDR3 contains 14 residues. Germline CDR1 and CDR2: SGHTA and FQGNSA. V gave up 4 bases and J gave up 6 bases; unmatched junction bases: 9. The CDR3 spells CASSSGGSLAEQYF. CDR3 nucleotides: TGTGCCAGCAGCTCGGGAGGCTCCCTAGCCGAGCAGTACTTC.